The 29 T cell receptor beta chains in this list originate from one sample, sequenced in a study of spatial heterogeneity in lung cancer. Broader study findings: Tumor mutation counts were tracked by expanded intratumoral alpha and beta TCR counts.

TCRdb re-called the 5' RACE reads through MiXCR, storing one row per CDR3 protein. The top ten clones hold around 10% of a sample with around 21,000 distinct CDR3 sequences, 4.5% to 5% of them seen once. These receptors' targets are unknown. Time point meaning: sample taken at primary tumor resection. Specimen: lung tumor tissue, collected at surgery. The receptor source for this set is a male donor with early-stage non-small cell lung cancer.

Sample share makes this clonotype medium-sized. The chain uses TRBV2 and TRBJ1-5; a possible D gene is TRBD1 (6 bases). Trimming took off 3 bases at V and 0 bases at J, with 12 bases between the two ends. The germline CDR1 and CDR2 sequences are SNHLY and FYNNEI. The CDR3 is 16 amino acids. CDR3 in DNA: TGTGCCAGCAGTGACGGGACACTGTATAGCAATCAGCCCCAGCATTTT. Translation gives CASSDGTLYSNQPQHF.

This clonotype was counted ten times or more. The CDR3 loop is CASSFGGPNQPQHF. CDR3 coding DNA: TGTGCCAGCAGTTTTGGAGGGCCCAATCAGCCCCAGCATTTT. V usage is TRBV27 and J usage is TRBJ1-5, with D hard to call. Germline CDR1 and CDR2: MNHEY and SMNVEV (reference sequence). Trimming removed 3 bases from V and 3 bases from J, with 9 bases in between. The CDR3 covers 14 residues.

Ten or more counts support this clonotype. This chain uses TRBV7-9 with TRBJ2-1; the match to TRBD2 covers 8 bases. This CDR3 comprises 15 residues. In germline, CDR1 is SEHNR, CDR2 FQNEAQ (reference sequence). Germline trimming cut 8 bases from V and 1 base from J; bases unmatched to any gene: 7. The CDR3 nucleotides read TGTGCCAGCGGCGGGGGGTCCCTTTCCTACAATGAGCAGTTCTTC. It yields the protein CASGGGSLSYNEQFF.

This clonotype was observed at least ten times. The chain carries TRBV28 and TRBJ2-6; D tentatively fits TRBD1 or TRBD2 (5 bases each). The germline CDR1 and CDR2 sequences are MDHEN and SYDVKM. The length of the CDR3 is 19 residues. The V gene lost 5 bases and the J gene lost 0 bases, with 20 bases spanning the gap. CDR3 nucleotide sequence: TGTGCCAGCAGTGCCAACCCCGGGACGGTCCGCTCTGGGGCCAACGTCCTGACTTTC. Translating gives CASSANPGTVRSGANVLTF.

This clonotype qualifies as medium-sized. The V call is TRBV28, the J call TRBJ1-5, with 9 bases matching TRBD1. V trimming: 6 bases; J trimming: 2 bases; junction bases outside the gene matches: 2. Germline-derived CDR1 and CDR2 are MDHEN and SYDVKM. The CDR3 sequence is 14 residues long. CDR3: CASRDRGRNQPQHF. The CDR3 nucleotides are TGTGCCAGCAGGGACAGGGGACGCAATCAGCCCCAGCATTTT.

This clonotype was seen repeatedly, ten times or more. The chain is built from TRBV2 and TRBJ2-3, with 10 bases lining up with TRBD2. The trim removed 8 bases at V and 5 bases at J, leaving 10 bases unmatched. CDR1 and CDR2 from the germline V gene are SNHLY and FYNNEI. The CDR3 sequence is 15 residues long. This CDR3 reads CASGERGGHLDTQYF. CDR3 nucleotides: TGTGCCAGCGGAGAGCGGGGGGGCCATCTAGATACGCAGTATTTT.

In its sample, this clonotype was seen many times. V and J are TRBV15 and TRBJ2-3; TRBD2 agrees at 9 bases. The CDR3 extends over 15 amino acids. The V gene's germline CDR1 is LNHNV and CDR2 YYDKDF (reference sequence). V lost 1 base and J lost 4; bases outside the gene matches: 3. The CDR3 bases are TGTGCCACCAGCAGAGGTAGCGGGAGCCCAGATACGCAGTATTTT. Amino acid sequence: CATSRGSGSPDTQYF.

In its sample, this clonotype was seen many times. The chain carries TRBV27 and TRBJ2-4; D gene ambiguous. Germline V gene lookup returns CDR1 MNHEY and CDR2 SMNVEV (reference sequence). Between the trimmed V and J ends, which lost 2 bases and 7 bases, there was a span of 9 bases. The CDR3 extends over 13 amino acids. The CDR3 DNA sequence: TGTGCCAGCAGTTTAAATGGAAGGAACATTCAGTACTTC. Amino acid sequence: CASSLNGRNIQYF.

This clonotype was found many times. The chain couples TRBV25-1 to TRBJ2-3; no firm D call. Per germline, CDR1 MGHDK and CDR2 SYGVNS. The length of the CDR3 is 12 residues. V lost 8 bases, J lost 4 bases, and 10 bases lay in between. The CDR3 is CASLAAADTQYF. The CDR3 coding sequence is TGTGCCAGCCTCGCCGCAGCAGATACGCAGTATTTT. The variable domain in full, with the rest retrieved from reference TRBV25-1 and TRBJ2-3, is EADIYQTPRYLVIGTGKKITLECSQTMGHDKMYWYQQDPGMELHLIHYSYGVNSTEKGDLSSESTVSRIRTEHFPLTLESARPSHTSQYLCASLAAADTQYFGPGTRLTVL.

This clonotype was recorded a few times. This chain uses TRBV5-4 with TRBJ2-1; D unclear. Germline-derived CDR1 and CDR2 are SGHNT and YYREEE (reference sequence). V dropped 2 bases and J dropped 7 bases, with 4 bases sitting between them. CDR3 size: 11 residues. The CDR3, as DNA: TGTGCCAGCAGCTTAGCTAATGAGCAGTTCTTC. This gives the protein CASSLANEQFF.

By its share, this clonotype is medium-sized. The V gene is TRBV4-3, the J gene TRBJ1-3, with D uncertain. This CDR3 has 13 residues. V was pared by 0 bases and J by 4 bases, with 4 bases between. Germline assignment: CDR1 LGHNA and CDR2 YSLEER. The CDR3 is CASSQEPGNTIYF. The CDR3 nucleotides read TGCGCCAGCAGCCAAGAACCGGGAAACACCATATATTTT.

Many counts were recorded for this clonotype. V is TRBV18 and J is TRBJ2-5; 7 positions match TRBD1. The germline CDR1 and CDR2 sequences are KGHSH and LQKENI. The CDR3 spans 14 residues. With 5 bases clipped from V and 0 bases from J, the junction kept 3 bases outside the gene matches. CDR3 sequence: CASSDRADQETQYF. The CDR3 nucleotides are TGTGCCAGCTCAGACAGGGCCGACCAAGAGACCCAGTACTTC.

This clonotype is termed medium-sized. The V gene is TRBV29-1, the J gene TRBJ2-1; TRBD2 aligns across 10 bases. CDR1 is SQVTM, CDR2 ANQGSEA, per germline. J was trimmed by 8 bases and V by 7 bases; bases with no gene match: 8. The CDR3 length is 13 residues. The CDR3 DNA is TGCAGCGCTCTAGCGGGAGTATCGGATGAGCAGTTCTTC. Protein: CSALAGVSDEQFF.

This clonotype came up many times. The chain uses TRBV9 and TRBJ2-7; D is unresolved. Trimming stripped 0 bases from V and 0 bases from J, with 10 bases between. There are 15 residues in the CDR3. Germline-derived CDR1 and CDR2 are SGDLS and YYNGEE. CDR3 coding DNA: TGTGCCAGCAGCGTAGGACATATCAGCTCCTACGAGCAGTACTTC. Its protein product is CASSVGHISSYEQYF. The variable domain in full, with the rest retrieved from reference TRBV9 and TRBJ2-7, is DSGVTQTPKHLITATGQRVTLRCSPRSGDLSVYWYQQSLDQGLQFLIQYYNGEERAKGNILERFSAQQFPDLHSELNLSSLELGDSALYFCASSVGHISSYEQYFGPGTRLTVT.

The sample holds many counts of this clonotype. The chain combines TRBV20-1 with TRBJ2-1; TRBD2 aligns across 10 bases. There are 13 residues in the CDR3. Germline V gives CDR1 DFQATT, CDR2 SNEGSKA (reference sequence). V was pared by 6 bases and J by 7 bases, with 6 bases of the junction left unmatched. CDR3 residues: CSAPGLAENEQFF. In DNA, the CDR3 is TGCAGTGCCCCAGGACTAGCGGAAAATGAGCAGTTCTTC.

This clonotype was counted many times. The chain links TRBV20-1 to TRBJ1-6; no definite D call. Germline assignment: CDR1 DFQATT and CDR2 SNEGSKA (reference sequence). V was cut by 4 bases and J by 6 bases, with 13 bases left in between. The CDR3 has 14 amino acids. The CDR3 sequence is CSAKSAGGNSPLHF. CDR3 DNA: TGCAGTGCTAAGTCGGCCGGTGGTAATTCACCCCTCCACTTT.

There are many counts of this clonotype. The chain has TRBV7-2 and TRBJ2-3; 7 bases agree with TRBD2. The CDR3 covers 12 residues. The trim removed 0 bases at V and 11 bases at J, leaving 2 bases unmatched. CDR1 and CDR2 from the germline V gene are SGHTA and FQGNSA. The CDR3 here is CASSLAQRGQYF. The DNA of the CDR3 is TGTGCCAGCAGCTTAGCCCAGCGGGGGCAGTATTTT. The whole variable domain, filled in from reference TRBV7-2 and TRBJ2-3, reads GAGVSQSPSNKVTEKGKDVELRCDPISGHTALYWYRQSLGQGLEFLIYFQGNSAPDKSGLPSDRFSAERTGGSVSTLTIQRTQQEDSAVYLCASSLAQRGQYFGPGTRLTVL.

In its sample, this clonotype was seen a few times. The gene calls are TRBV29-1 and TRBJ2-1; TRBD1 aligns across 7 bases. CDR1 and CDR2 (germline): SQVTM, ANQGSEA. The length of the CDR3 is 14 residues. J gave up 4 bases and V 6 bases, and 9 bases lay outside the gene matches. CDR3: CSVPRTGIYNEQFF. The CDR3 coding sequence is TGCAGCGTACCCAGGACAGGTATATACAATGAGCAGTTCTTC.

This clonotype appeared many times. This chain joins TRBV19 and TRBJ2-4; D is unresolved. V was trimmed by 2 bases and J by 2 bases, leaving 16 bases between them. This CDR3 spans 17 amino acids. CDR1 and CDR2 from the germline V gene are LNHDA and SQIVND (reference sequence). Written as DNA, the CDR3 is TGTGCCAGTAGTATAAAGGATAGGTCTTGGACCAAAAACATTCAGTACTTC. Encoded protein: CASSIKDRSWTKNIQYF.

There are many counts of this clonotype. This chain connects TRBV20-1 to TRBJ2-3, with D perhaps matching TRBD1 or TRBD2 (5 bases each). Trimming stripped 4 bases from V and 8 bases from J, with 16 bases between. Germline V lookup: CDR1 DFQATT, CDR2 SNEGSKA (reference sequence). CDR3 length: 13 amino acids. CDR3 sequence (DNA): TGCAGTGCTATAGAGTTGGGGGATCGTACGCAGTATTTT. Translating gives CSAIELGDRTQYF.

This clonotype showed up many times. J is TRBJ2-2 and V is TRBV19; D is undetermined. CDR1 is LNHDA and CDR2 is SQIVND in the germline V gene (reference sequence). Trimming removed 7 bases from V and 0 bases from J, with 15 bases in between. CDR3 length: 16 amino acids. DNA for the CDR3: TGTGCCAGTACCCCGCGGAGTTTGACGAACACCGGGGAGCTGTTTTTT. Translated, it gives CASTPRSLTNTGELFF.

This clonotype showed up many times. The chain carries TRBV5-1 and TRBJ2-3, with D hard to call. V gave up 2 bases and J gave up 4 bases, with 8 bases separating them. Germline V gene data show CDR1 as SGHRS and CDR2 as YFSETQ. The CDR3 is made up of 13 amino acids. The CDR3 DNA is TGCGCCAGCAGCTTAGGACCCCCAGATACGCAGTATTTT. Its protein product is CASSLGPPDTQYF.

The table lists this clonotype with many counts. CDR3 sequence: CASGIRGGTDTQYF. In DNA, the CDR3 is TGTGCCAGCGGAATCAGGGGGGGCACAGATACGCAGTATTTT. This chain links TRBV28 with TRBJ2-3; the D gene is possibly TRBD1 (7 bases). The CDR3 runs to 14 residues. The V end was cut by 8 bases, the J end by 1 base, with 13 bases between. CDR1 is MDHEN and CDR2 is SYDVKM in the germline V gene.

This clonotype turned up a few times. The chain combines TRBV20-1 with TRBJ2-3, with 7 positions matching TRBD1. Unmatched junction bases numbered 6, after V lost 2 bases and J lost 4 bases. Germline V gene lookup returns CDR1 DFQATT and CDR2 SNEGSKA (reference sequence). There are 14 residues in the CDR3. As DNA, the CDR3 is TGCAGTGCTAGAAGGGGGCCTTTCTCAGATACGCAGTATTTT. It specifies CSARRGPFSDTQYF.

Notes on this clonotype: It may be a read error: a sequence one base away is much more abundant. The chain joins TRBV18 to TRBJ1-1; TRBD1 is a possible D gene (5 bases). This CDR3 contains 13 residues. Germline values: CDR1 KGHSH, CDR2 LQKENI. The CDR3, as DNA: TGTGCCGGCTCACCCCAGGGGAACACTGAAGCTTTCTTT. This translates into CAGSPQGNTEAFF.

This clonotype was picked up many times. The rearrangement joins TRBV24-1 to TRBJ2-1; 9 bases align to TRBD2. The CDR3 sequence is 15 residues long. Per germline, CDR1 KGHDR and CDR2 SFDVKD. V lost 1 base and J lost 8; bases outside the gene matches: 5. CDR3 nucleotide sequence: TGTGCCACCAGTGATTTTAGGGCTAGCGGGGATGAGCAGTTCTTC. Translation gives CATSDFRASGDEQFF.

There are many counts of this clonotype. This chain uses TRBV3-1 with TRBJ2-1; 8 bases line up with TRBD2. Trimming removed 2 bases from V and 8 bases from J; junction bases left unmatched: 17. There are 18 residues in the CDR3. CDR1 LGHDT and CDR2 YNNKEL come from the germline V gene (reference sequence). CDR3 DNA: TGTGCCAGCAGCCAAAGGGTCATTAGGGTTAGCGGGGTCGATGAGCAGTTCTTC. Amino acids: CASSQRVIRVSGVDEQFF.

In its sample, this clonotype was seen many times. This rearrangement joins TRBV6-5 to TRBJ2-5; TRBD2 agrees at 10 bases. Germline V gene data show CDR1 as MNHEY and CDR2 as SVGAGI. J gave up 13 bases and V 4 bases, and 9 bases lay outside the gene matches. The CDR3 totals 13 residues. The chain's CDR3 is CASSFTLAGASYF. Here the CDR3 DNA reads TGTGCCAGCAGTTTTACTCTAGCGGGGGCTTCGTACTTC.

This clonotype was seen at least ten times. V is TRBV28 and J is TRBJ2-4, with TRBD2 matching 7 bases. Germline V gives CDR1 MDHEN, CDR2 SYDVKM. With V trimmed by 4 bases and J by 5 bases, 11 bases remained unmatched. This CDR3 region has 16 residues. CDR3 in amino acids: CASSSPRREKENIQYF. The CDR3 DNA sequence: TGTGCCAGCAGTTCCCCGAGGCGGGAGAAGGAAAACATTCAGTACTTC.